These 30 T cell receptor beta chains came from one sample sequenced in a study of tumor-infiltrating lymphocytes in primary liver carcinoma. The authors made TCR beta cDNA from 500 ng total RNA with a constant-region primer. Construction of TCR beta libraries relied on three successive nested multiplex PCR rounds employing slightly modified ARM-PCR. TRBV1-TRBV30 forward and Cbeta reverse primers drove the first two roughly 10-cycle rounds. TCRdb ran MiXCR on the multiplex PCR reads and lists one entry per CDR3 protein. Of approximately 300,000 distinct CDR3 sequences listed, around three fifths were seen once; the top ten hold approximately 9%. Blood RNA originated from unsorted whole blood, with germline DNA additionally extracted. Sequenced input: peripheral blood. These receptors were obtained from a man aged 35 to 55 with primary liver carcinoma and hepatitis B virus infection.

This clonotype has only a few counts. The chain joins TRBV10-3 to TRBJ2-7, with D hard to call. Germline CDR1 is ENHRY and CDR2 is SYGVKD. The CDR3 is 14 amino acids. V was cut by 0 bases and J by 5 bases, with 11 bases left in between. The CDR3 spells CAISESVRMDEQYF. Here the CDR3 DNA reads TGTGCCATCAGTGAGTCGGTACGGATGGACGAGCAGTACTTC.

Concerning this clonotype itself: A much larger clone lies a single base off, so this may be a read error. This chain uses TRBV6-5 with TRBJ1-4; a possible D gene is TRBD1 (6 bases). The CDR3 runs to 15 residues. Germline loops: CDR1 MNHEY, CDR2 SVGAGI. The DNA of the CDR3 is TGTGCCAGCAGTTACGGGGGTACAGGGAGCGAAATACTGTTTTTT. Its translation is CASSYGGTGSEILFF.

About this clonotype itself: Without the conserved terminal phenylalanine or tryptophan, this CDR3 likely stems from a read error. The CDR3 spells CASSFGDKSDTQYL. CDR3 in DNA: TGCGCCAGCAGCTTCGGAGACAAGTCAGATACGCAGTATCTT. The genes are TRBV11-1 and TRBJ2-3; unclear D gene. In germline, CDR1 is SGHAT, CDR2 FQDESV (reference sequence). The length of the CDR3 is 14 residues.

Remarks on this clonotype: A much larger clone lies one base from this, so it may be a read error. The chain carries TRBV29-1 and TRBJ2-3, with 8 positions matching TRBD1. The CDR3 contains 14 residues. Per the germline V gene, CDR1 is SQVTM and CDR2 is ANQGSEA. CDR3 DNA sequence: TGCAGCGGAACAGAACAGGGGGGAGGAGATACGCGGTATTTT. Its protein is CSGTEQGGGDTRYF.

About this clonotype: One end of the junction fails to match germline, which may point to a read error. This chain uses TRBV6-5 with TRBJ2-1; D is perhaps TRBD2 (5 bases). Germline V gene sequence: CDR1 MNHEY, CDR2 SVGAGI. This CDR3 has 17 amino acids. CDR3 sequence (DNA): TGTGCCAGCAGTTACGCCCCCTCCGGGGTCACCTACAAAGAGCAGTTCTTC. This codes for CASSYAPSGVTYKEQFF.

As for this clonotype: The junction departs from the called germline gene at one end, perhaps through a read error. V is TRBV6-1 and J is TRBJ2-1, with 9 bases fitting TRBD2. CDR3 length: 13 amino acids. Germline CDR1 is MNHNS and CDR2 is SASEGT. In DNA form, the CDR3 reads TGTGCCAGCTCGGCGGGACTAGCCAATGAGCATCTCTTC. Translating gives CASSAGLANEHLF.

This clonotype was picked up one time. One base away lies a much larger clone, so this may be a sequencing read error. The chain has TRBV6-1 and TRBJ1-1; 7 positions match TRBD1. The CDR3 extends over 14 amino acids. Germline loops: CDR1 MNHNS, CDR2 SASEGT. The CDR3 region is CVSSDPQGRTEAFF. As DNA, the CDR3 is TGTGTCAGCAGTGACCCACAGGGGCGGACTGAAGCTTTCTTT.

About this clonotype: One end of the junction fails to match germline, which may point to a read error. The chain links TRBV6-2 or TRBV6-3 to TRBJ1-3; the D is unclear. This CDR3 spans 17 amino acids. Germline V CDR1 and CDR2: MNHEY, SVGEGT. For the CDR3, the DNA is TGTGCCAACAGATACCGGGCTCCCGGCCCCTCTGTAAACACCATATATTTT. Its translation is CANRYRAPGPSVNTIYF.

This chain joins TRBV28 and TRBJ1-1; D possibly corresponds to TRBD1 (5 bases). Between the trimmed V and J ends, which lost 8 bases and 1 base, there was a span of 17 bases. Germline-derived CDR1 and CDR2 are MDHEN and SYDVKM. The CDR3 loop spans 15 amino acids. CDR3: CASANSGFTNTEAFF. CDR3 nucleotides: TGTGCCAGCGCCAATTCAGGGTTTACGAACACTGAAGCTTTCTTT.

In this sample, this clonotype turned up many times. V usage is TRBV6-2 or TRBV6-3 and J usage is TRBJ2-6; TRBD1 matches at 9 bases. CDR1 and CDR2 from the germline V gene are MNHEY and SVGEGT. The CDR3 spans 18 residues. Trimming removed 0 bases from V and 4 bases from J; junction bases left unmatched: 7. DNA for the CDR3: TGTGCCAGCAGTTACTCGATCGGGACAGGGCCCGGGGCCAACGTCCTGACTTTC. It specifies CASSYSIGTGPGANVLTF.

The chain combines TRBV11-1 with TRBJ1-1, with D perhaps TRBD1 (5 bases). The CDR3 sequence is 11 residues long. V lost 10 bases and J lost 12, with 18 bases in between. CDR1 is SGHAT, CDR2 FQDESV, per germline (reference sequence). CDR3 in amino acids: CATSQEGLSFF. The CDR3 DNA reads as TGTGCCACCAGTCAGGAGGGGCTGTCTTTCTTT. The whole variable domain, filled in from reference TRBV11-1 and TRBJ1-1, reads EAEVAQSPRYKITEKSQAVAFWCDPISGHATLYWYRQILGQGPELLVQFQDESVVDDSQLPKDRFSAERLKGVDSTLKIQPAELGDSAMYLCATSQEGLSFFGQGTRLTVV.

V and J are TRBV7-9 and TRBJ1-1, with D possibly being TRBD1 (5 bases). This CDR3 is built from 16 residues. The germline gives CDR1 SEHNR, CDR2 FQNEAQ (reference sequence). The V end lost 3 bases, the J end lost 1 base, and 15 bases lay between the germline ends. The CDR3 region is CASSFRTGQANTEAFF. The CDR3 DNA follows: TGTGCCAGCAGCTTCAGGACGGGGCAGGCGAACACTGAAGCTTTCTTT.

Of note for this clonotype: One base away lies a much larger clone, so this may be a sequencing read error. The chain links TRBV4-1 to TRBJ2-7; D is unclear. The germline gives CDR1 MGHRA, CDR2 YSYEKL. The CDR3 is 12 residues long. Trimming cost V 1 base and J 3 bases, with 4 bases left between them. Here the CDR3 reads CASSQADYEQYF. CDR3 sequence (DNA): TGCGCCAGCAGCCAAGCTGACTACGAGCAGTACTTC.

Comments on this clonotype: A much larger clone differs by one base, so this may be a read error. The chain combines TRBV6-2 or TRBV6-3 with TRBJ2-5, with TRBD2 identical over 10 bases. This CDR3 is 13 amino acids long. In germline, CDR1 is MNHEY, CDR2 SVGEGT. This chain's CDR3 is CVSSSGRFETQYF. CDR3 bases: TGTGTCAGCAGTAGCGGGAGGTTTGAGACCCAGTACTTC.

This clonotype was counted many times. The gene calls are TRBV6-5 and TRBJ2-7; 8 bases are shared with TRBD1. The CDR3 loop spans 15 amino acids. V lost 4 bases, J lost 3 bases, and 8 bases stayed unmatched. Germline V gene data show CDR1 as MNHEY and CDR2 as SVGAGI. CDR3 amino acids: CASSFSSGGLYEQYF. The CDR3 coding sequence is TGTGCCAGCAGTTTTTCCTCAGGGGGCCTCTACGAGCAGTACTTC.

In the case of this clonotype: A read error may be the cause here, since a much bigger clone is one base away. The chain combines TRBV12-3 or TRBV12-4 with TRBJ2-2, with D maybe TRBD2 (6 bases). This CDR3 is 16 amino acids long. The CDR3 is CASTPVRGTNTGVLFF. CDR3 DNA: TGTGCCAGCACCCCCGTTCGGGGGACGAACACCGGGGTGCTGTTTTTT.

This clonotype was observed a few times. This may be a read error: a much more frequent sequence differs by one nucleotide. CDR3 sequence (DNA): TGCAGCGTTGTGGGACAGGGATACGACGAGCAGTACTTC. Its protein product is CSVVGQGYDEQYF. This chain uses TRBV29-1 with TRBJ2-7, with 9 bases matching TRBD1. This CDR3 region has 13 residues. CDR1 and CDR2 from the germline V gene are SQVTM and ANQGSEA. With 4 bases clipped from V and 5 bases from J, the junction kept 6 bases outside the gene matches.

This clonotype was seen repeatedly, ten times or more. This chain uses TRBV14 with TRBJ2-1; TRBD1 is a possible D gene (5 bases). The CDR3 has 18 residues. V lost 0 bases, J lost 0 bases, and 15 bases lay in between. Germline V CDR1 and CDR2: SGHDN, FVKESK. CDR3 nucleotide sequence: TGTGCCAGCAGCCAAGAAATTAGGGGCCGCAGCTCCTACAATGAGCAGTTCTTC. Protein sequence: CASSQEIRGRSSYNEQFF.

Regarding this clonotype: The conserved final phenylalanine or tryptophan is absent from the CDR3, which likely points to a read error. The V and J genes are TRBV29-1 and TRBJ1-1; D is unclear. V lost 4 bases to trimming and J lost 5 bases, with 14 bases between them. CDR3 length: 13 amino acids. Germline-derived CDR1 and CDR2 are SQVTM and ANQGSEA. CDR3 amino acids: CSVAVQQETEAFL. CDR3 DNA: TGCAGCGTTGCCGTACAACAAGAAACTGAAGCTTTCCTT.

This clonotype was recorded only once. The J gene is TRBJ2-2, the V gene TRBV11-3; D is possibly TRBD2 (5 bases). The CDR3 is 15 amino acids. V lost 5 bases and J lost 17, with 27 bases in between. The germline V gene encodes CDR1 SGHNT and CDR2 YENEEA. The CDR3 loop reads CASSPSNLRSGEIFF. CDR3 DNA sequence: TGTGCCAGCAGCCCATCCAATTTGCGATCCGGGGAGATCTTTTTT. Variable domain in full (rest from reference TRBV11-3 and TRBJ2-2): EAGVVQSPRYKIIEKKQPVAFWCNPISGHNTLYWYLQNLGQGPELLIRYENEEAVDDSQLPKDRFSAERLKGVDSTLKIQPAELGDSAVYLCASSPSNLRSGEIFFGEGSRLTVL.

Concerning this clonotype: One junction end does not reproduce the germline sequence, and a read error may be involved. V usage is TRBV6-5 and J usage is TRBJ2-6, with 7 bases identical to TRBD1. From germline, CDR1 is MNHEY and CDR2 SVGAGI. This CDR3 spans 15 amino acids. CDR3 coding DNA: TGTGCCAGCAGCCGAGGGGGCACCGGGGCCAACGTCCCGACTTTC. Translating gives CASSRGGTGANVPTF.

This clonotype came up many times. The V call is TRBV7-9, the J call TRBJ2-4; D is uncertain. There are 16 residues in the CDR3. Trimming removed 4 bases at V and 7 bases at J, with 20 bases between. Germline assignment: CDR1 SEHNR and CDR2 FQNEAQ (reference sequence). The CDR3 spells CASSSKALSIGNIQYF. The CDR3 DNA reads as TGTGCCAGCAGCTCAAAGGCCCTCTCCATCGGGAACATTCAGTACTTC.

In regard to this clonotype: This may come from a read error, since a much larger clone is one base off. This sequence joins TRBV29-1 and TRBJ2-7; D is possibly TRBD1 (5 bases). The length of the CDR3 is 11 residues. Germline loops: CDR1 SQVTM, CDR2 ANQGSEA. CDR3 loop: CNAEKGSEQYF. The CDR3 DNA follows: TGCAACGCGGAAAAGGGGTCCGAGCAGTACTTC.

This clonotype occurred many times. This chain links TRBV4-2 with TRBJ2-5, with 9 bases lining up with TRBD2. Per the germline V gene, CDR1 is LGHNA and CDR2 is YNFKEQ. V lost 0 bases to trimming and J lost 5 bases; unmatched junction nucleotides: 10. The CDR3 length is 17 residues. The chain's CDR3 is CASSQDVVAGVAETQYF. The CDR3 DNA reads TGTGCCAGCAGCCAAGATGTGGTAGCGGGAGTAGCGGAGACCCAGTACTTC.

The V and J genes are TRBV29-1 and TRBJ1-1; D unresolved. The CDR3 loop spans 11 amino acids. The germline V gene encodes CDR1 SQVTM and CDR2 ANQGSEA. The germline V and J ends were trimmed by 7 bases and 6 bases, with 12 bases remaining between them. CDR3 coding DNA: TGCAGCGCTGATCCGGACTCTGAAGCTTTCTTT. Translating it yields CSADPDSEAFF.

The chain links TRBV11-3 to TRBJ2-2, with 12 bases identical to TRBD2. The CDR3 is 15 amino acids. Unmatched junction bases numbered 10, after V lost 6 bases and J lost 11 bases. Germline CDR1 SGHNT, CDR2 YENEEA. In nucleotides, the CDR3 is TGTGCCAGCAGTCCGACTAGCGGGAGCGCCAGTGAGCTGTTTTTT. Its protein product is CASSPTSGSASELFF.

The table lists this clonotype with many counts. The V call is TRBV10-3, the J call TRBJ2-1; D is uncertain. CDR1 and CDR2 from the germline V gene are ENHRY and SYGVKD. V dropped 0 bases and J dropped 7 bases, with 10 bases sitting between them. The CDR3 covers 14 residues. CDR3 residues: CAISESSWGNEQFF. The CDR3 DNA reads TGTGCCATCAGTGAGTCGAGTTGGGGTAATGAGCAGTTCTTC.

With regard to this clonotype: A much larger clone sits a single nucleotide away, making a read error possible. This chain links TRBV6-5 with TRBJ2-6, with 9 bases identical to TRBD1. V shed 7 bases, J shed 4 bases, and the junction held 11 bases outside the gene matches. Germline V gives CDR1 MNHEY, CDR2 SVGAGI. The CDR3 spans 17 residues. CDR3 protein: CASTSRDREPGANVLTF. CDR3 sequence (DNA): TGTGCCAGCACTTCCCGGGACAGGGAACCCGGGGCCAACGTCCTGACTTTC.

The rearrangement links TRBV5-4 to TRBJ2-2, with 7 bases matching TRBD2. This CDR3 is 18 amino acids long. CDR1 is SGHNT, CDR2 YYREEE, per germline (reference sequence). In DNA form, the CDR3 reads TGTGCTATCCCACACGGAAAGGTATCGGCGGGAGAGGTCGGGGAGCTGTTTTTT. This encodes CAIPHGKVSAGEVGELFF.

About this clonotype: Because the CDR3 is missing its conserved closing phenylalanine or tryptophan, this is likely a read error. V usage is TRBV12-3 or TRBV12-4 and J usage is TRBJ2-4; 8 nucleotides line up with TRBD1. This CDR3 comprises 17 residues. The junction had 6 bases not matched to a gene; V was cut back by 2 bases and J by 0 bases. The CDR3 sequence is CASSLSPDRVAKNIQYL. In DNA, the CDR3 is TGTGCCAGCAGTTTATCCCCGGACAGGGTAGCCAAAAACATTCAGTACCTC.